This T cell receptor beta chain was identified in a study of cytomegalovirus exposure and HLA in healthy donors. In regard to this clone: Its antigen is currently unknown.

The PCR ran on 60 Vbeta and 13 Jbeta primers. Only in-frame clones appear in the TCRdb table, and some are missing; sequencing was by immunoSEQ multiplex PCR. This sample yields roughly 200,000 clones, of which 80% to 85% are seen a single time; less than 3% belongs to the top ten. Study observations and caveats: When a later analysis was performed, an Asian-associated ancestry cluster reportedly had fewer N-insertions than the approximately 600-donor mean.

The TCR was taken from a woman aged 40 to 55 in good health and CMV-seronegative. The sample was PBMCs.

The CDR3 DNA reads TGTGCCTGGAGTGGTCGGAAGGGGCTCGCCTACGAGCAGTACTTC. Translated: CAWSGRKGLAYEQYF. The rearrangement uses TRBV30 and TRBJ2-7; D is possibly TRBD1 (5 bases). The V end was cut by 1 base, the J end by 2 bases, with 15 bases between. The CDR3 covers 15 residues. The germline V gene has CDR1 GTSNPN and CDR2 SVGIG (reference sequence). The full variable domain, rest sourced from reference TRBV30 and TRBJ2-7, is SQTIHQWPATLVQPVGSPLSLECTVEGTSNPNLYWYRQAAGRGLQLLFYSVGIGQISSEVPQNLSASRPQDRQFILSSKKLLLSDSGFYLCAWSGRKGLAYEQYFGPGTRLTVT.